This T cell receptor beta chain derives from a study of blood T cell repertoires in COVID-19. The V gene's germline CDR1 is SNHLY and CDR2 FYNNEI. The length of the CDR3 is 16 residues. J gave up 1 base and V 6 bases, and 9 bases lay outside the gene matches. Data came from immunoSEQ multiplex PCR; TCRdb stores just in-frame clones and leaves some out. The sample carries about 200,000 clones, approximately 84% recorded once. The chain has TRBV2 and TRBJ2-5; 9 bases are a match to TRBD1. The TCR comes from a woman between 70 and 85 years old with active or convalescent COVID-19. Sequencing input: peripheral blood. The CDR3 DNA reads TGTGCCAGCAGCCGAGGGGGACAGGGAACCCAAGAGACCCAGTACTTC. It is translated as CASSRGGQGTQETQYF.